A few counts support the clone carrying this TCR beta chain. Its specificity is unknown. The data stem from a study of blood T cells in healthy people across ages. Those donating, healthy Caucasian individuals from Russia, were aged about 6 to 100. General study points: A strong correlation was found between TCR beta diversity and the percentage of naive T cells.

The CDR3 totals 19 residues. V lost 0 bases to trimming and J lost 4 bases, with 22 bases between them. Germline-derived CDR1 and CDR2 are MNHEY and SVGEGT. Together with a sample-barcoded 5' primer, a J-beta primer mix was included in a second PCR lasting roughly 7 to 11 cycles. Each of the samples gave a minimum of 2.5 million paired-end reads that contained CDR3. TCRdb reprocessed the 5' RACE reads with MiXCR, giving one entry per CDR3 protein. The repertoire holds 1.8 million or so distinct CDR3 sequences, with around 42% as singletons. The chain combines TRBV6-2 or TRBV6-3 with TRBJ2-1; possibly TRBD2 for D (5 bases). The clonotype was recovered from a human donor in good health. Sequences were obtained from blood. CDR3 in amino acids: CASSYSYRRRGKTYNEQFF. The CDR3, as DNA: TGTGCCAGCAGTTACTCATATAGAAGGAGAGGGAAGACTTACAATGAGCAGTTCTTC.